The 28 T cell receptor beta chains below come from one sample, sequenced in a study of T-cell memory formation after mild COVID-19. One entry per CDR3 protein, called by TCRdb with MiXCR from the 5' RACE reads. The sample includes more than 120,000 distinct CDR3 sequences, under 7% of them seen just once. Sequenced sample: PBMCs or a T cell subset sorted from them (not recorded which). These receptors originate from an adult woman who had mild COVID-19 (a few samples of this study predate the infection). Cell type and time point are not known.

This clonotype has at least ten counts. The germline gene is not matched at one end of the junction; a read error may be the cause. The V and J genes are TRBV7-7 and TRBJ2-7; 9 bases align to TRBD2. Germline V lookup: CDR1 SSHAT, CDR2 FNYEAQ (reference sequence). There are 15 residues in the CDR3. The CDR3 spells CASSLGSSGTYEQYF. CDR3 bases: TGTGCTAGCAGTCTAGGGTCTAGCGGGACCTACGAGCAGTACTTC.

In this sample, this clonotype turned up a few times. The V and J genes are TRBV12-3 or TRBV12-4 and TRBJ2-1; D is unclear. This CDR3 has 15 amino acids. With 5 bases removed from V and 7 bases from J, the gap between germline ends came to 18 bases. CDR3 sequence reads: CASSPTGPYANEQFF. CDR3 in DNA: TGTGCCAGCAGTCCCACCGGGCCCTATGCGAATGAGCAGTTCTTC.

The J gene is TRBJ2-7, the V gene TRBV24-1; no clear D. Trimming pared 9 bases from V and 4 bases from J, leaving 15 bases between. Germline values: CDR1 KGHDR, CDR2 SFDVKD. The CDR3 consists of 13 residues. The CDR3 DNA sequence: TGTGCCACCCTCTGGACCCTGAAATACGAGCAGTACTTC. Translated: CATLWTLKYEQYF.

Ten or more counts support this clonotype. The rearrangement links TRBV6-1 to TRBJ2-7; the D is unclear. Trimming cost V 4 bases and J 0 bases, with 4 bases left between them. Germline V CDR1 and CDR2: MNHNS, SASEGT. This CDR3 spans 12 amino acids. CDR3 in amino acids: CASSVSSYEQYF. CDR3 nucleotides: TGTGCCAGCAGTGTTTCCTCCTACGAGCAGTACTTC.

This clonotype showed up many times. The rearrangement links TRBV5-1 to TRBJ1-1, with TRBD1 as a possible D gene (6 bases). V shed 4 bases and J shed 8 bases, with 15 bases lying between them. This CDR3 has 13 amino acids. Germline lookup yields CDR1 SGHRS and CDR2 YFSETQ. Here the CDR3 reads CASSLLDRAEAFF. CDR3 in DNA: TGCGCCAGCAGCCTCCTGGACAGAGCCGAAGCTTTCTTT.

This clonotype was counted a few times. The rearrangement uses TRBV20-1 and TRBJ1-2; D uncertain. The CDR3 runs 13 residues. Germline-derived CDR1 and CDR2 are DFQATT and SNEGSKA (reference sequence). V was trimmed by 5 bases and J by 4 bases, leaving 14 bases between them. The CDR3 here is CSAPRPGSYGYTF. In DNA, the CDR3 is TGCAGTGCTCCCCGGCCGGGGAGCTATGGCTACACCTTC.

This chain joins TRBV7-8 and TRBJ1-3; D is uncertain. V was clipped by 5 bases and J by 0 bases, with 17 bases between them. This CDR3 comprises 17 residues. Looked up from germline, CDR1 is SGHVS and CDR2 is FQNEAQ. The CDR3 here is CASSPSPSKTSGNTIYF. CDR3 DNA sequence: TGTGCCAGCAGCCCATCGCCGAGTAAGACCTCTGGAAACACCATATATTTT.

The J gene is TRBJ2-2, the V gene TRBV29-1, with D perhaps TRBD1 or TRBD2 (7 bases each). Germline CDR1 reads SQVTM; CDR2 reads ANQGSEA. Trimming removed 7 bases at V and 1 base at J, with 16 bases between. This CDR3 comprises 15 residues. CDR3 protein: CSGQGGGMNTGELFF. The CDR3 DNA sequence: TGCAGCGGTCAGGGGGGAGGGATGAACACCGGGGAGCTGTTTTTT.

This clonotype was detected many times. V usage is TRBV29-1 and J usage is TRBJ2-7; TRBD1 aligns across 7 bases. V was pared by 4 bases and J by 3 bases, with 12 bases of the junction left unmatched. The germline V gene has CDR1 SQVTM and CDR2 ANQGSEA. CDR3 length: 15 amino acids. As DNA, the CDR3 is TGCAGCGTTGTGGGCAGGGGGTCTGTGGGCTACGAGCAGTACTTC. Translating gives CSVVGRGSVGYEQYF.

A remark on this clonotype: As the CDR3 is not closed by the conserved phenylalanine or tryptophan, this likely results from a read error. This chain connects TRBV7-8 to TRBJ2-1; D is undetermined. The length of the CDR3 is 12 residues. Trimming cost V 2 bases and J 10 bases, with 9 bases left between them. Looked up from germline, CDR1 is SGHVS and CDR2 is FQNEAQ. CDR3 DNA: TGTGCCAGCAGCTTACAACGCATCGAGCAGTTCTTA. The encoded protein is CASSLQRIEQFL.

This clonotype was recorded many times. This chain uses TRBV4-3 with TRBJ2-2; D is undetermined. The germline V gene has CDR1 LGHNA and CDR2 YSLEER. Trimming stripped 1 base from V and 1 base from J, with 10 bases between. The CDR3 runs 16 residues. Written as DNA, the CDR3 is TGCGCCAGCAGCCAAGCCCTAAGTTTGAACACCGGGGAGCTGTTTTTT. This sequence encodes CASSQALSLNTGELFF.

This chain links TRBV5-5 with TRBJ2-5; possible D gene TRBD2, 5 bases. This CDR3 is 13 amino acids long. Germline loops: CDR1 SGHKS, CDR2 YYEKEE (reference sequence). The V and J ends lost 2 bases and 5 bases respectively, with 10 bases between them. CDR3 sequence (DNA): TGTGCCAGCAGCTTTGACTCGGGGGAGACCCAGTACTTC. Protein sequence: CASSFDSGETQYF.

With respect to this clonotype: One junction end does not reproduce the germline sequence, and a read error may be involved. The V call is TRBV7-8, the J call TRBJ2-6; tentative D call: TRBD1 (5 bases). The V gene's germline CDR1 is SGHVS and CDR2 FQNEAQ. The CDR3 contains 13 residues. The CDR3 bases are TGTGCAAGCAGGGTCTCTGGGGCCAACGTCCTGACTTTC. Translation gives CASRVSGANVLTF.

Many counts were recorded for this clonotype. V and J are TRBV12-3 or TRBV12-4 and TRBJ2-1, with D maybe TRBD2 (6 bases). The CDR3 extends over 12 amino acids. The germline V and J ends were trimmed by 6 bases and 6 bases, with 9 bases remaining between them. The DNA of the CDR3 is TGTGCCAGCAGCCGGGGGATCAATGAGCAGTTCTTC. Its translation is CASSRGINEQFF.

The chain has TRBV3-1 and TRBJ2-7; 7 bases align to TRBD1. Losses at the gene ends were 2 bases for V and 5 bases for J; bases not matched to a gene: 3. CDR1 and CDR2 (germline): LGHDT, YNNKEL (reference sequence). The length of the CDR3 is 13 residues. CDR3 loop: CASSQWGTDEQYF. The CDR3 DNA follows: TGTGCCAGCAGCCAATGGGGGACAGACGAGCAGTACTTC.

The genes are TRBV7-2 and TRBJ2-7; 7 nucleotides line up with TRBD1. In germline, CDR1 is SGHTA, CDR2 FQGNSA. CDR3 length equals 14 residues. V trimming: 5 bases; J trimming: 2 bases; junction bases outside the gene matches: 6. The chain's CDR3 is CASSRGGQTYEQYF. CDR3 bases: TGTGCCAGCAGCCGAGGGGGACAGACCTACGAGCAGTACTTC.

This clonotype was seen a handful of times. This chain connects TRBV12-3 or TRBV12-4 to TRBJ1-5; no firm D call. The CDR3 contains 12 residues. Trimming shortened V by 4 bases and J by 9 bases, and 10 bases separated the two germline ends. CDR3: CASSSQGRPQHF. For the CDR3, the DNA is TGTGCCAGCAGTTCCCAAGGGCGGCCCCAGCATTTT.

The J gene is TRBJ1-1, the V gene TRBV2, with D perhaps matching TRBD1 (6 bases). V lost 4 bases and J 11 bases, leaving 14 bases between the germline ends. Germline values: CDR1 SNHLY, CDR2 FYNNEI. The length of the CDR3 is 12 residues. CDR3 residues: CASSGGGRAAFF. The CDR3 DNA is TGTGCCAGCAGTGGCGGGGGCAGGGCGGCTTTCTTT.

This clonotype occurred a few times. The rearrangement uses TRBV15 and TRBJ2-5; possibly TRBD1 for D (6 bases). Germline CDR1 LNHNV, CDR2 YYDKDF (reference sequence). The CDR3 spans 14 residues. V shed 4 bases and J shed 2 bases, with 11 bases lying between them. The CDR3 DNA sequence: TGTGCCACCAGCATAGACAGGAGACAAGAGACCCAGTACTTC. This gives the protein CATSIDRRQETQYF.

CDR3: CASSPNQPQHF. DNA of the CDR3: TGTGCCAGCAGCCCGAATCAGCCCCAGCATTTT. This chain joins TRBV7-6 and TRBJ1-5, with unresolved D. The CDR3 contains 11 residues. CDR1 is SGHVS and CDR2 is FNYEAQ in the germline V gene. V was trimmed by 5 bases and J by 4 bases, leaving 3 bases between them.

This clonotype was counted ten times or more. This CDR3 is CASKSDTQYF. Here the CDR3 DNA reads TGTGCCAGCAAGTCCGATACGCAGTATTTT. The rearrangement joins TRBV7-9 to TRBJ2-3; D gene ambiguous. Germline V gives CDR1 SEHNR, CDR2 FQNEAQ (reference sequence). V dropped 7 bases and J dropped 6 bases, with 5 bases sitting between them. This CDR3 comprises 10 residues. The whole variable domain, remainder taken from reference TRBV7-9 and TRBJ2-3, is DTGVSQNPRHKITKRGQNVTFRCDPISEHNRLYWYRQTLGQGPEFLTYFQNEAQLEKSRLLSDRFSAERPKGSFSTLEIQRTEQGDSAMYLCASKSDTQYFGPGTRLTVL.

This clonotype was counted many times. The gene calls are TRBV12-3 or TRBV12-4 and TRBJ2-1; 7 bases agree with TRBD2. With V trimmed by 6 bases and J by 4 bases, 6 bases remained unmatched. This CDR3 spans 14 amino acids. The CDR3 reads CASRAGPPYNEQFF. The CDR3 coding sequence is TGTGCCAGCAGAGCGGGGCCCCCGTACAATGAGCAGTTCTTC.

This clonotype was counted many times. The chain carries TRBV7-9 and TRBJ2-7; a possible D gene is TRBD1 (5 bases). Germline CDR1 reads SEHNR; CDR2 reads FQNEAQ (reference sequence). The CDR3 runs 15 residues. V shed 8 bases and J shed 4 bases, with 21 bases lying between them. The CDR3 sequence is CASSFWALTAYEQYF. The CDR3 nucleotides are TGTGCCAGCTCCTTTTGGGCTTTGACAGCGTACGAGCAGTACTTC.

In this sample, this clonotype turned up a few times. The chain recombines TRBV5-1 with TRBJ2-5; D gene unclear. This CDR3 is built from 13 residues. With 6 bases removed from V and 0 bases from J, the gap between germline ends came to 9 bases. Germline CDR1 SGHRS, CDR2 YFSETQ. The CDR3 region is CASTPAYQETQYF. CDR3 nucleotide sequence: TGCGCCAGCACCCCGGCCTACCAAGAGACCCAGTACTTC.

This clonotype was picked up many times. The chain uses TRBV12-3 or TRBV12-4 and TRBJ2-1, with D possibly being TRBD2 (5 bases). The length of the CDR3 is 17 residues. Trimming took off 4 bases at V and 4 bases at J, with 20 bases between the two ends. CDR3 residues: CASSSPPVAKTYNEQFF. CDR3 in DNA: TGTGCCAGCAGTTCCCCCCCAGTAGCGAAGACGTACAATGAGCAGTTCTTC.

This clonotype came up a few times. The chain carries TRBV7-9 and TRBJ2-7; TRBD1 matches 7 bases. CDR1 and CDR2 from the germline V gene are SEHNR and FQNEAQ (reference sequence). J lost 4 bases, V lost 5 bases, and 8 bases had no gene match. This CDR3 is 14 amino acids long. CDR3 region: CASSIGQGVYEQYF. CDR3 bases: TGTGCCAGCAGCATCGGGCAGGGGGTTTACGAGCAGTACTTC.

This clonotype was seen more than once but under ten times. Here the CDR3 DNA reads TGTGCCAGCAGTTATAAAAGGAAGGGACGGATCTACGAGCAGTACTTC. Encoded protein: CASSYKRKGRIYEQYF. The chain couples TRBV6-9 to TRBJ2-7; D possibly matches TRBD1 or TRBD2 (5 bases each). This CDR3 spans 16 amino acids. Trimming left V 2 bases short and J 3 bases short, with 17 bases between. Germline CDR1 is MNHGY and CDR2 is SVAAGI.

This clonotype was counted many times. J is TRBJ2-1 and V is TRBV20-1, with 12 bases aligning to TRBD1. This CDR3 region has 14 residues. CDR1 is DFQATT and CDR2 is SNEGSKA in the germline V gene (reference sequence). The ends lost 1 base at V and 8 bases at J; junction bases unmatched: 3. CDR3 bases: TGCAGTGCTAGAGGGGGACAGGGGGCCGATGAGCAGTTCTTC. It specifies CSARGGQGADEQFF.